This T cell receptor (beta chain) came from a study of blood T cell repertoires in COVID-19. Turning to the study itself: Samples came from the United States, Italy and Spain, spanning acute and convalescent COVID-19.

V was pared by 0 bases and J by 1 base, with 9 bases between. The V gene's germline CDR1 is LGHDT and CDR2 YNNKEL (reference sequence). CDR3 length equals 16 residues. Only in-frame clones appear in the TCRdb table, and some are missing; sequencing was by immunoSEQ multiplex PCR. The table lists fewer than 350,000 clones, approximately 80% of them singletons. The chain employs TRBV3-1 (or the pseudogene TRBV3-2) and TRBJ2-2; D is undetermined. The sample was peripheral blood. This clonotype was sampled from a woman aged 55 to 70 with active or convalescent COVID-19. CDR3 bases: TGTGCCAGCAGCCAAGATTACGGTTTGAACACCGGGGAGCTGTTTTTT. It yields the protein CASSQDYGLNTGELFF.